This entry lists 29 T cell receptor beta chains sequenced from one sample in a study of shared clonotypes between healthy human individuals. The table came from immunoSEQ multiplex PCR; TCRdb's copy has only in-frame clones and leaves some out. The repertoire consists of 2 million or so clones, with roughly 94% occurring once and the leading ten covering 0.13%. The sequenced sample consisted of naive CD4+ T cells sorted from blood. Subset reported: CD45RA+ positively selected. These receptors were obtained from a man aged 18 to 35 in good health.

The J gene is TRBJ1-4, the V gene TRBV29-1; TRBD1 is a possible D gene (6 bases). Trimming took off 6 bases at V and 8 bases at J, with 19 bases between the two ends. The germline gives CDR1 SQVTM, CDR2 ANQGSEA. This CDR3 has 14 amino acids. The CDR3 reads CSVSTLRGEEKLFF. In DNA form, the CDR3 reads TGCAGCGTCTCAACCCTCAGGGGCGAGGAAAAACTGTTTTTT.

V usage is TRBV11-3 and J usage is TRBJ2-1; D is unclear. The V gene lost 2 bases and the J gene lost 3 bases, with 8 bases spanning the gap. The CDR3 is 14 residues long. Germline CDR1 and CDR2: SGHNT and YENEEA. The CDR3 spells CASSLSAVYNEQFF. The CDR3 DNA sequence: TGTGCCAGCAGCTTATCGGCGGTCTACAATGAGCAGTTCTTC.

The genes are TRBV7-9 and TRBJ2-2; perhaps TRBD2 as D (5 bases). V was trimmed by 3 bases and J by 4 bases, leaving 15 bases between them. Germline V lookup: CDR1 SEHNR, CDR2 FQNEAQ (reference sequence). CDR3 length: 16 amino acids. CDR3: CASSFWSSPGTGELFF. The CDR3 coding sequence is TGTGCCAGCAGCTTTTGGTCTAGCCCCGGCACCGGGGAGCTGTTTTTT.

The chain recombines TRBV11-2 with TRBJ1-1, with D possibly TRBD1 on 5 matching bases. This CDR3 spans 14 amino acids. The germline V gene has CDR1 SGHAT and CDR2 FQNNGV. V was shortened by 5 bases and J by 1 base, with 11 bases between the two germline ends. The DNA for the CDR3 is TGTGCCAGCAGCCCCTCCGGACAGAACACTGAAGCTTTCTTT. It encodes CASSPSGQNTEAFF.

This clone came up a few times. CDR3 sequence: CASSPGFNSPLHF. The DNA for the CDR3 is TGTGCCAGCAGCCCGGGATTTAATTCACCCCTCCACTTT. The chain links TRBV25-1 to TRBJ1-6; no clear D gene. Germline CDR1 MGHDK, CDR2 SYGVNS. The V gene lost 6 bases and the J gene lost 6 bases, with 9 bases spanning the gap. The CDR3 has 13 amino acids. The full variable domain, with the rest looked up from reference TRBV25-1 and TRBJ1-6, is EADIYQTPRYLVIGTGKKITLECSQTMGHDKMYWYQQDPGMELHLIHYSYGVNSTEKGDLSSESTVSRIRTEHFPLTLESARPSHTSQYLCASSPGFNSPLHFGNGTRLTVT.

Concerning this clone itself: The sample carries other DNA sequences with the same CDR3. The V call is TRBV7-9, the J call TRBJ1-6; no reliable D call. V was trimmed by 1 base and J by 6 bases, leaving 7 bases between them. The CDR3 has 14 residues. The V gene's germline CDR1 is SEHNR and CDR2 FQNEAQ (reference sequence). In nucleotides, the CDR3 is TGTGCCAGCAGCTTAGGGCAGCCTAATTCACCCCTCCACTTT. It encodes CASSLGQPNSPLHF.

This chain connects TRBV28 to TRBJ2-7, with 8 bases that match TRBD1. Germline CDR1 is MDHEN and CDR2 is SYDVKM. The CDR3 is made up of 16 amino acids. J was trimmed by 2 bases and V by 2 bases; bases with no gene match: 8. The CDR3 nucleotides read TGTGCCAGCAGTTTAGGCTATGGGACAGGCACCTACGAGCAGTACTTC. Translating it yields CASSLGYGTGTYEQYF.

This clone was recorded only once. The genes are TRBV28 and TRBJ1-4; D possibly corresponds to TRBD1 (6 bases). V shed 7 bases and J shed 0 bases, with 18 bases lying between them. Germline lookup yields CDR1 MDHEN and CDR2 SYDVKM. The CDR3 length is 17 residues. The DNA for the CDR3 is TGTGCCAGCACATATCGAGGACAGTCTCCAACTAATGAAAAACTGTTTTTT. It yields the protein CASTYRGQSPTNEKLFF.

The chain recombines TRBV14 with TRBJ1-2; D gene unclear. Germline assignment: CDR1 SGHDN and CDR2 FVKESK. The CDR3 is made up of 14 amino acids. The V and J ends lost 4 bases and 5 bases respectively, with 14 bases between them. The CDR3 spells CASSPERVGYGYTF. In DNA, the CDR3 is TGTGCCAGCAGCCCCGAGAGGGTAGGGTATGGCTACACCTTC.

V is TRBV5-6 and J is TRBJ1-3; D unclear. CDR1 SGHDT and CDR2 YYEEEE come from the germline V gene. The CDR3 covers 16 residues. Trimming removed 2 bases at V and 0 bases at J, with 12 bases between. The CDR3 nucleotides read TGTGCCAGCAGCTTTTACAGACCGTCCTCTGGAAACACCATATATTTT. Translated: CASSFYRPSSGNTIYF.

The chain carries TRBV5-6 and TRBJ2-4; TRBD2 is a possible D gene (7 bases). CDR1 is SGHDT and CDR2 is YYEEEE in the germline V gene. There are 14 residues in the CDR3. Deletions cut 4 bases from V and 5 bases from J, with 13 bases between. In nucleotides, the CDR3 is TGTGCCAGCAGCCTCGGGGGGCTAGAAAACATTCAGTACTTC. It yields the protein CASSLGGLENIQYF.

This chain joins TRBV6-5 and TRBJ2-3, with a tentative D call TRBD1 (6 bases). CDR1 MNHEY and CDR2 SVGAGI come from the germline V gene. The V gene lost 8 bases and the J gene lost 0 bases, with 12 bases spanning the gap. The CDR3 sequence is 14 residues long. The CDR3 spells CASASGESTDTQYF. The DNA of the CDR3 is TGTGCCAGCGCATCAGGGGAGAGCACAGATACGCAGTATTTT.

This sequence joins TRBV28 and TRBJ2-7; D is ambiguous. This CDR3 has 14 residues. The germline gives CDR1 MDHEN, CDR2 SYDVKM. Trimming left V 6 bases short and J 7 bases short, with 19 bases between. The CDR3 protein is CASRSGPPEEEQYF. The CDR3, as DNA: TGTGCCAGCAGATCCGGGCCTCCAGAGGAAGAGCAGTACTTC.

The chain uses TRBV20-1 and TRBJ2-7; no definite D call. Trimming shortened V by 7 bases and J by 3 bases, and 10 bases separated the two germline ends. The CDR3 length is 11 residues. The germline V gene encodes CDR1 DFQATT and CDR2 SNEGSKA (reference sequence). CDR3 DNA: TGCAGTGGTGCTCGCAACTACGAGCAGTACTTC. It encodes CSGARNYEQYF.

The chain couples TRBV5-6 to TRBJ2-1, with 8 bases lining up with TRBD2. Germline V CDR1 and CDR2: SGHDT, YYEEEE. The CDR3 consists of 16 residues. The ends lost 6 bases at V and 0 bases at J; junction bases unmatched: 8. Here the CDR3 reads CASIFSGTRSYNEQFF. DNA for the CDR3: TGTGCCAGCATATTTAGCGGGACACGCTCCTACAATGAGCAGTTCTTC.

This clone was observed a few times. The sample contains more than one DNA sequence encoding this CDR3. The rearrangement uses TRBV5-1 and TRBJ1-6; TRBD1 aligns across 10 bases. The CDR3 length is 14 residues. Germline V lookup: CDR1 SGHRS, CDR2 YFSETQ. Trimming took 3 bases from V and 7 from J; bases not matched to a gene: 1. CDR3 residues: CASSSGQGNSPLHF. In DNA, the CDR3 is TGCGCCAGCAGCTCGGGACAGGGGAATTCACCCCTCCACTTT.

The J gene is TRBJ1-2, the V gene TRBV30, with no clear D. The V gene lost 0 bases and the J gene lost 4 bases, with 6 bases spanning the gap. Germline values: CDR1 GTSNPN, CDR2 SVGIG (reference sequence). The CDR3 contains 12 residues. CDR3 loop: CAWSVVSYGYTF. In DNA form, the CDR3 reads TGTGCCTGGAGTGTAGTTTCCTATGGCTACACCTTC. The complete variable domain, with remaining parts taken from reference TRBV30 and TRBJ1-2, reads SQTIHQWPATLVQPVGSPLSLECTVEGTSNPNLYWYRQAAGRGLQLLFYSVGIGQISSEVPQNLSASRPQDRQFILSSKKLLLSDSGFYLCAWSVVSYGYTFGSGTRLTVV.

The chain employs TRBV9 and TRBJ2-5; D remains ambiguous. Trimming shortened V by 0 bases and J by 0 bases, and 12 bases separated the two germline ends. The CDR3 contains 16 residues. Germline V lookup: CDR1 SGDLS, CDR2 YYNGEE. The CDR3 sequence is CASSVGKLSYQETQYF. As DNA, the CDR3 is TGTGCCAGCAGCGTAGGTAAGCTCTCATACCAAGAGACCCAGTACTTC.

The chain is built from TRBV11-3 and TRBJ2-1; D possibly corresponds to TRBD1 (5 bases). The germline CDR1 and CDR2 sequences are SGHNT and YENEEA. This CDR3 contains 13 residues. Trimming cost V 3 bases and J 10 bases, with 13 bases left between them. Here the CDR3 DNA reads TGTGCCAGCAGCTTTATGGGGCTAACGGAGCAGTTCTTC. Translation gives CASSFMGLTEQFF.

Only one count was recorded for this clone. The chain employs TRBV18 and TRBJ1-1, with D unresolved. The CDR3 totals 13 residues. CDR1 KGHSH and CDR2 LQKENI come from the germline V gene. The V end was cut by 6 bases, the J end by 7 bases, with 15 bases between. CDR3 nucleotide sequence: TGTGCCAGCTCCCCTGACGGGTATCTTGAAGCTTTCTTT. Protein sequence: CASSPDGYLEAFF.

This clone was counted a single time. The chain is built from TRBV4-1 and TRBJ2-7; D uncertain. The V gene's germline CDR1 is MGHRA and CDR2 YSYEKL. The ends were cut back, 0 bases at V and 3 bases at J, with 21 bases in the middle. This CDR3 has 18 amino acids. The CDR3 reads CASSQEGYGFVGNYEQYF. As DNA, the CDR3 is TGCGCCAGCAGCCAAGAGGGGTACGGATTTGTAGGGAACTACGAGCAGTACTTC.

The rearrangement uses TRBV18 and TRBJ1-2, with TRBD1 matching 8 bases. V was pared by 4 bases and J by 4 bases, with 5 bases of the junction left unmatched. The length of the CDR3 is 14 residues. Germline V gives CDR1 KGHSH, CDR2 LQKENI. DNA for the CDR3: TGTGCCAGCTCACTTGACAGGGGTGCCTATGGCTACACCTTC. Its translation is CASSLDRGAYGYTF.

On this clone: Other nucleotide sequences from this sample produce the same CDR3. V gene TRBV18 combines with J gene TRBJ2-7; 7 positions agree with TRBD1. CDR3 length: 13 amino acids. V was pared by 0 bases and J by 6 bases, with 2 bases of the junction left unmatched. Germline V gene sequence: CDR1 KGHSH, CDR2 LQKENI. CDR3 DNA sequence: TGTGCCAGCTCACCACCGGCAGGGGGCGAGCAGTACTTC. Translated, it gives CASSPPAGGEQYF.

This clone was seen just once. V is TRBV19 and J is TRBJ1-6, with 9 positions matching TRBD1. CDR1 and CDR2 from the germline V gene are LNHDA and SQIVND (reference sequence). Losses at the gene ends were 6 bases for V and 8 bases for J; bases not matched to a gene: 5. This CDR3 has 14 amino acids. CDR3 bases: TGTGCCAGTAGAGCCGGGACAGGGCATTCACCCCTCCACTTT. Its translation: CASRAGTGHSPLHF.

This sequence joins TRBV5-1 and TRBJ1-2; the D gene is possibly TRBD1 (5 bases). Germline CDR1 SGHRS, CDR2 YFSETQ. This CDR3 is built from 15 residues. Trimming took off 2 bases at V and 3 bases at J, with 14 bases between the two ends. The CDR3 protein is CASSLGTEPHYGYTF. CDR3 in DNA: TGCGCCAGCAGCTTAGGGACCGAGCCCCACTATGGCTACACCTTC.

Comment on this clone: The same CDR3 arises from other DNA sequences in this sample as well. The chain uses TRBV28 and TRBJ1-6, with a weak D call TRBD1 (6 bases). V was trimmed by 6 bases and J by 7 bases, leaving 10 bases between them. CDR1 and CDR2 (germline): MDHEN, SYDVKM. This CDR3 contains 13 residues. CDR3 protein: CASSLTGNSPLHF. Written as DNA, the CDR3 is TGTGCCAGCAGCCTAACAGGGAATTCACCCCTCCACTTT.

This rearrangement joins TRBV7-2 to TRBJ1-2; no clear D. The germline V gene has CDR1 SGHTA and CDR2 FQGNSA. The V gene lost 2 bases and the J gene lost 8 bases, with 12 bases spanning the gap. The CDR3 runs 13 residues. As DNA, the CDR3 is TGTGCCAGCAGCTTATTCGGTCTCGGAGGCTACACCTTC. Its translation is CASSLFGLGGYTF.

V gene TRBV5-1 combines with J gene TRBJ2-1, with D uncertain. The CDR3 loop spans 14 amino acids. Germline values: CDR1 SGHRS, CDR2 YFSETQ. V lost 2 bases and J 7 bases, leaving 13 bases between the germline ends. This CDR3 reads CASSFVIASNEQFF. Here the CDR3 DNA reads TGCGCCAGCAGCTTCGTGATCGCTTCTAATGAGCAGTTCTTC.

The J gene is TRBJ1-4, the V gene TRBV2; 8 bases match TRBD1. Trimming took 6 bases from V and 3 from J; bases not matched to a gene: 6. The CDR3 contains 15 residues. The germline V gene has CDR1 SNHLY and CDR2 FYNNEI. Here the CDR3 DNA reads TGTGCCAGCAGGGGGCAGGGGGCACCTAATGAAAAACTGTTTTTT. This encodes CASRGQGAPNEKLFF.